These 22 T cell receptor beta chains share one sample of origin, sequenced in a study of shared clonotypes between healthy human individuals. Here immunoSEQ multiplex PCR was the method, and the copy in TCRdb shows in-frame clones only, minus some. The sample records hundreds of thousands of clones, approximately 96% being singletons. It was CD45RO-negative cells, positively selected for CCR7, that made up naive CD8 cells, with terminally differentiated effector memory CD45RA+ cells excluded. The sequenced sample consisted of naive CD8+ T cells sorted from blood. The source of these receptors is a woman in her 30s in good health.

The chain is built from TRBV18 and TRBJ2-1; D might be TRBD2 (6 bases). Deletions cut 3 bases from V and 9 bases from J, with 12 bases between. Germline assignment: CDR1 KGHSH and CDR2 LQKENI. This CDR3 spans 13 amino acids. CDR3 nucleotides: TGTGCCAGCTCACCTTCCGGGGGTGTTGAGCAGTTCTTC. This translates into CASSPSGGVEQFF. The complete variable domain, with remaining parts taken from reference TRBV18 and TRBJ2-1, reads NAGVMQNPRHLVRRRGQEARLRCSPMKGHSHVYWYRQLPEEGLKFMVYLQKENIIDESGMPKERFSAEFPKEGPSILRIQQVVRGDSAAYFCASSPSGGVEQFFGPGTRLTVL.

The V and J genes are TRBV7-9 and TRBJ2-1; TRBD1 agrees at 7 bases. The V gene's germline CDR1 is SEHNR and CDR2 FQNEAQ (reference sequence). The CDR3 has 15 residues. V trimming: 5 bases; J trimming: 1 base; junction bases outside the gene matches: 5. CDR3 region: CASSGDRVSYNEQFF. CDR3 coding DNA: TGTGCCAGCAGCGGAGACAGGGTGTCCTACAATGAGCAGTTCTTC.

With respect to this clone: Other DNA sequences in the sample encode the same CDR3. The chain links TRBV7-2 to TRBJ2-7; 9 bases map to TRBD2. This CDR3 contains 14 residues. The germline V gene encodes CDR1 SGHTA and CDR2 FQGNSA. Trimming at V came to 3 bases and at J to 1 base, leaving 1 base not matched to a gene. CDR3 sequence: CASSLGLASYEQYF. For the CDR3, the DNA is TGTGCCAGCAGCTTGGGACTAGCTTCCTACGAGCAGTACTTC. Filled out from reference TRBV7-2 and TRBJ2-7, the complete variable domain reads GAGVSQSPSNKVTEKGKDVELRCDPISGHTALYWYRQSLGQGLEFLIYFQGNSAPDKSGLPSDRFSAERTGGSVSTLTIQRTQQEDSAVYLCASSLGLASYEQYFGPGTRLTVT.

This clone was picked up one time. V is TRBV27 and J is TRBJ2-7; TRBD2 matches at 13 bases. Germline V gives CDR1 MNHEY, CDR2 SMNVEV (reference sequence). This CDR3 region has 15 residues. The V segment lost 8 bases and the J segment 3 bases; nucleotides outside the gene matches: 7. The CDR3 spells CASGPGLAGFYEQYF. The DNA for the CDR3 is TGTGCCAGCGGCCCGGGACTAGCGGGATTCTACGAGCAGTACTTC.

V is TRBV2 and J is TRBJ2-1; D not resolved. The CDR3 covers 13 residues. Germline V lookup: CDR1 SNHLY, CDR2 FYNNEI. The germline V and J ends were trimmed by 8 bases and 4 bases, with 12 bases remaining between them. CDR3 DNA: TGTGCCAGCTTGGACGTAGGATACAATGAGCAGTTCTTC. As protein: CASLDVGYNEQFF.

The rearrangement uses TRBV28 and TRBJ1-6; 7 bases line up with TRBD1. CDR1 MDHEN and CDR2 SYDVKM come from the germline V gene. The V segment lost 2 bases and the J segment 8 bases; nucleotides outside the gene matches: 6. The CDR3 sequence is 15 residues long. DNA of the CDR3: TGTGCCAGCAGTTTAATCGGTCAGGGGGATTCACCCCTCCACTTT. It encodes CASSLIGQGDSPLHF.

On this clone itself: At the DNA level, this CDR3 is encoded by other sequences in the same sample as well. V usage is TRBV29-1 and J usage is TRBJ2-2; tentatively, D is TRBD1 (5 bases). CDR3 length: 13 residues. The V end was cut by 4 bases, the J end by 2 bases, with 8 bases between. Germline loops: CDR1 SQVTM, CDR2 ANQGSEA. The CDR3 is CSVGQLNTGELFF. The CDR3 DNA is TGCAGCGTTGGACAGCTCAACACCGGGGAGCTGTTTTTT.

This clone occurred once. The CDR3, as DNA: TGTGCCAGCAGTCCGAGCTCGCGAAAACTGTTTTTT. This codes for CASSPSSRKLFF. The chain carries TRBV6-5 and TRBJ1-4; D is undetermined. The CDR3 extends over 12 amino acids. In germline, CDR1 is MNHEY, CDR2 SVGAGI. V was cut by 5 bases and J by 10 bases, with 11 bases left in between.

The CDR3 DNA follows: TGTGCCAGCAGCCTCTTCGAGGGGACTAGCACAGATACGCAGTATTTT. Amino acids: CASSLFEGTSTDTQYF. This chain uses TRBV9 with TRBJ2-3, with a weak D call TRBD2 (6 bases). CDR1 is SGDLS, CDR2 YYNGEE, per germline. CDR3 length: 16 residues. V lost 4 bases to trimming and J lost 0 bases, with 15 bases between them.

The chain has TRBV19 and TRBJ1-6; no reliable D call. Trimming took off 6 bases at V and 8 bases at J, with 14 bases between the two ends. Germline CDR1 is LNHDA and CDR2 is SQIVND (reference sequence). The CDR3 contains 14 residues. The CDR3 protein is CASRTGPLDSPLHF. CDR3 bases: TGTGCCAGTAGGACGGGTCCGCTCGATTCACCCCTCCACTTT.

The gene calls are TRBV6-4 and TRBJ2-2; D unclear. V lost 3 bases, J lost 4 bases, and 6 bases lay in between. Germline V gene data show CDR1 as MRHNA and CDR2 as SNTAGT. The CDR3 has 13 amino acids. The CDR3 spells CASSEFPTGELFF. The CDR3 coding sequence is TGTGCCAGCAGTGAATTCCCCACCGGGGAGCTGTTTTTT.

V is TRBV4-1 and J is TRBJ2-2; TRBD2 aligns across 7 bases. CDR3 size: 16 residues. V lost 8 bases and J lost 10; bases outside the gene matches: 19. Germline assignment: CDR1 MGHRA and CDR2 YSYEKL. CDR3 sequence: CASGVPGREELVELFF. The DNA for the CDR3 is TGCGCCAGCGGGGTACCGGGTCGGGAGGAACTGGTGGAGCTGTTTTTT.

V and J are TRBV27 and TRBJ2-1; 9 positions match TRBD1. The ends lost 1 base at V and 0 bases at J; junction bases unmatched: 10. Germline CDR1 MNHEY, CDR2 SMNVEV (reference sequence). This CDR3 has 19 amino acids. DNA for the CDR3: TGTGCCAGCAGTTTATTGGGGACAGGGCTGGGTAGCTCCTACAATGAGCAGTTCTTC. It specifies CASSLLGTGLGSSYNEQFF.

The CDR3 sequence is CASSTVQGIYGYTF. The CDR3, as DNA: TGTGCCAGCAGCACCGTACAGGGGATCTATGGCTACACCTTC. The chain employs TRBV28 and TRBJ1-2; 7 nucleotides agree with TRBD1. V dropped 6 bases and J dropped 4; count of bases not matched to a gene: 8. In germline, CDR1 is MDHEN, CDR2 SYDVKM. CDR3 length: 14 residues.

The chain employs TRBV19 and TRBJ2-1; D gene ambiguous. Germline loops: CDR1 LNHDA, CDR2 SQIVND (reference sequence). The ends were cut back, 4 bases at V and 1 base at J, with 8 bases in the middle. This CDR3 contains 14 residues. The CDR3 loop reads CASSTDLSYNEQFF. CDR3 coding DNA: TGTGCCAGTAGTACGGACCTATCCTACAATGAGCAGTTCTTC.

The chain couples TRBV28 to TRBJ2-5, with TRBD2 matching 12 bases. Germline lookup yields CDR1 MDHEN and CDR2 SYDVKM. V dropped 4 bases and J dropped 2; count of bases not matched to a gene: 14. The CDR3 covers 19 residues. This chain's CDR3 is CASSSPSRLAGVEQETQYF. DNA for the CDR3: TGTGCCAGCAGTTCCCCATCCCGACTAGCGGGAGTTGAACAAGAGACCCAGTACTTC. The whole variable domain, filled in from reference TRBV28 and TRBJ2-5, reads DVKVTQSSRYLVKRTGEKVFLECVQDMDHENMFWYRQDPGLGLRLIYFSYDVKMKEKGDIPEGYSVSREKKERFSLILESASTNQTSMYLCASSSPSRLAGVEQETQYFGPGTRLLVL.

J is TRBJ2-3 and V is TRBV18, with D uncertain. The V end lost 3 bases, the J end lost 4 bases, and 14 bases lay between the germline ends. This CDR3 is built from 15 residues. Germline CDR1 and CDR2: KGHSH and LQKENI. The CDR3 sequence: CASSPDGVGSDTQYF. The CDR3 DNA is TGTGCCAGCTCACCCGACGGTGTGGGCTCAGATACGCAGTATTTT.

This clone was recorded a few times. The chain carries TRBV7-9 and TRBJ1-1; D remains ambiguous. V was cut by 5 bases and J by 0 bases, with 13 bases left in between. The CDR3 length is 15 residues. From germline, CDR1 is SEHNR and CDR2 FQNEAQ (reference sequence). The CDR3 protein is CASSTKGIMNTEAFF. In nucleotides, the CDR3 is TGTGCCAGCAGCACAAAGGGCATCATGAACACTGAAGCTTTCTTT.

On this clone itself: Within the sample, other DNA sequences also encode this same CDR3. The chain uses TRBV27 and TRBJ1-1; 8 bases are a match to TRBD1. Per the germline V gene, CDR1 is MNHEY and CDR2 is SMNVEV (reference sequence). The CDR3 has 14 amino acids. V shed 3 bases and J 1 base; nucleotides not matched to a gene: 1. CDR3 nucleotides: TGTGCCAGCAGTTTCGGACAGGGGAACACTGAAGCTTTCTTT. It encodes CASSFGQGNTEAFF.

V and J are TRBV6-6 and TRBJ2-7; D ambiguous. V shed 5 bases and J shed 1 base, with 15 bases lying between them. Germline assignment: CDR1 MNHNY and CDR2 SVGAGI (reference sequence). The CDR3 is 15 residues long. Written as DNA, the CDR3 is TGTGCCAGCAGTACGAACAGCCTTCCTTCCTACGAGCAGTACTTC. This gives the protein CASSTNSLPSYEQYF.

To note about this clone: This same CDR3 is encoded by further DNA sequences in the sample. The V and J genes are TRBV6-1 and TRBJ1-5; D not certain. Between the trimmed V and J ends, which lost 4 bases and 5 bases, there was a span of 6 bases. CDR3 length: 12 amino acids. Germline V gene lookup returns CDR1 MNHNS and CDR2 SASEGT. CDR3 nucleotides: TGTGCCAGCAGTGTGACCTATCAGCCCCAGCATTTT. This sequence encodes CASSVTYQPQHF.

For this clone: Other DNA sequences in the sample encode the same CDR3. The V and J genes are TRBV25-1 and TRBJ2-7; D remains unclear. There are 11 residues in the CDR3. Germline lookup yields CDR1 MGHDK and CDR2 SYGVNS. V lost 3 bases and J 4 bases, leaving 4 bases between the germline ends. The DNA of the CDR3 is TGTGCCAGCAGTGACGGTTACGAGCAGTACTTC. This codes for CASSDGYEQYF.